This T cell receptor (beta chain) was sequenced during a study of T-cell memory formation after mild COVID-19. Overall study: The study found TCR clusters largely donor specific.

Trimming removed 3 bases at V and 3 bases at J, with 12 bases between. Germline CDR1 and CDR2: KGHSH and LQKENI. The CDR3 runs 15 residues. Points on this clonotype: What it recognizes is unknown.

Study-wide findings and caveats: For second-wave clones that peaked at day 37, SARS-CoV-2 specificity went unverified.

TCRdb ran MiXCR on the 5' RACE reads and lists one entry per CDR3 protein. This table holds almost 350,000 distinct CDR3 sequences, approximately 22% found once. This clonotype was sampled from a man younger than 30 who had mild COVID-19 (a few samples of this study predate the infection). Cell type and time point are not known. V gene TRBV18 combines with J gene TRBJ1-5; D is uncertain. Sample: PBMCs or a T cell subset sorted from them (not recorded which). CDR3 DNA sequence: TGTGCCAGCTCACCGGCGACCAAGAACAATCAGCCCCAGCATTTT. This encodes CASSPATKNNQPQHF.